Presented here are 12 T cell receptor beta chains from one specimen sequenced in a study of cytomegalovirus exposure and HLA in healthy donors (dated 2017 in TCRdb). The library was produced with the immunoSEQ multiplex PCR assay. As stored in TCRdb, this immuneACCESS dataset retains in-frame rearrangements with V and J assigned. A fraction of the clones does not appear; measured against another copy, unresolved V genes explain less than half of the discrepancy, and the remainder lacks a known reason. For this sample the table gives 200,000 to 300,000 clones, of which around 87% were detected only once. The ten largest clones add up to over 0.95% of the sample. The sequenced material came from PBMCs. All receptors come from a woman aged 25 to 39 in good health and CMV-seropositive.

The J gene is TRBJ1-1, the V gene TRBV25-1; 7 nucleotides line up with TRBD1. The CDR3 is made up of 14 amino acids. CDR1 is MGHDK and CDR2 is SYGVNS in the germline V gene. J was trimmed by 0 bases and V by 6 bases; bases with no gene match: 4. CDR3 amino acids: CASRDRHMNTEAFF. CDR3 DNA sequence: TGTGCCAGCAGGGACAGGCACATGAACACTGAAGCTTTCTTT.

The CDR3 is CASSFPGGFYEQFF. The CDR3 region has the DNA TGTGCCAGCAGCTTTCCAGGGGGCTTTTATGAGCAGTTCTTC. V usage is TRBV7-9 and J usage is TRBJ2-1, with 8 bases lining up with TRBD1. This CDR3 has 14 amino acids. Germline values: CDR1 SEHNR, CDR2 FQNEAQ (reference sequence). After removal of 3 bases from V and 8 bases from J, the junction contained 6 bases not matched to a gene. Based on the CDR3 plus reference TRBV7-9 and TRBJ2-1, the full variable domain is DTGVSQNPRHKITKRGQNVTFRCDPISEHNRLYWYRQTLGQGPEFLTYFQNEAQLEKSRLLSDRFSAERPKGSFSTLEIQRTEQGDSAMYLCASSFPGGFYEQFFGPGTRLTVL.

The chain has TRBV29-1 and TRBJ2-1, with 10 nucleotides matching TRBD2. V shed 1 base, J shed 7 bases, and the junction held 10 bases outside the gene matches. Germline V lookup: CDR1 SQVTM, CDR2 ANQGSEA. CDR3 length: 16 amino acids. CDR3 sequence (DNA): TGCAGCGTTGAAGTATCCGGGGCTAGCGGGAGTAATGAGCAGTTCTTC. It codes for CSVEVSGASGSNEQFF.

The chain uses TRBV7-2 and TRBJ1-2; TRBD1 aligns across 7 bases. V lost 2 bases to trimming and J lost 5 bases; unmatched junction nucleotides: 5. Germline loops: CDR1 SGHTA, CDR2 FQGNSA. The CDR3 totals 14 residues. In DNA form, the CDR3 reads TGTGCCAGCAGCTTATACAGGGGAGGTTATGGCTACACCTTC. As protein: CASSLYRGGYGYTF.

The rearrangement joins TRBV7-2 to TRBJ1-2, with 7 bases that match TRBD1. CDR1 and CDR2 from the germline V gene are SGHTA and FQGNSA. This CDR3 contains 12 residues. Trimming took 5 bases from V and 9 from J; bases not matched to a gene: 6. CDR3 residues: CASSTRQGSYTF. CDR3 DNA: TGTGCCAGCAGCACCAGACAGGGAAGCTACACCTTC. The whole variable domain, filled in from reference TRBV7-2 and TRBJ1-2, reads GAGVSQSPSNKVTEKGKDVELRCDPISGHTALYWYRQSLGQGLEFLIYFQGNSAPDKSGLPSDRFSAERTGGSVSTLTIQRTQQEDSAVYLCASSTRQGSYTFGSGTRLTVV.

The CDR3 loop reads CAWTDMTGYTF. In DNA form, the CDR3 reads TGTGCCTGGACCGACATGACCGGCTACACCTTC. The chain links TRBV30 to TRBJ1-2; the D is unclear. Trimming removed 4 bases from V and 8 bases from J, with 11 bases in between. Germline values: CDR1 GTSNPN, CDR2 SVGIG (reference sequence). The CDR3 is 11 residues long.

This clone has ten or more counts. V and J are TRBV7-8 and TRBJ2-4; TRBD2 aligns across 8 bases. CDR1 is SGHVS and CDR2 is FQNEAQ in the germline V gene. The CDR3 runs 15 residues. Germline trimming cut 4 bases from V and 5 bases from J; bases unmatched to any gene: 7. Here the CDR3 DNA reads TGTGCCAGCAGCTCTAGGGAACTAGCGGAAAACATTCAGTACTTC. It yields the protein CASSSRELAENIQYF.

This clone has a handful of counts. The chain has TRBV10-3 and TRBJ1-5; D is uncertain. The CDR3 has 14 residues. CDR1 ENHRY and CDR2 SYGVKD come from the germline V gene. Trimming shortened V by 2 bases and J by 7 bases, and 12 bases separated the two germline ends. In DNA form, the CDR3 reads TGTGCCATCAGTGAGGGACTCGGGGAGCAGCCCCAGCATTTT. It specifies CAISEGLGEQPQHF.

The chain combines TRBV19 with TRBJ1-4; a weak D match, TRBD1 (5 bases). Germline CDR1 is LNHDA and CDR2 is SQIVND (reference sequence). V gave up 5 bases and J gave up 3 bases, with 16 bases separating them. This CDR3 is built from 16 residues. The CDR3 spells CASSLGGAEANEKLFF. CDR3 DNA sequence: TGTGCCAGTAGTCTTGGAGGGGCAGAGGCTAATGAAAAACTGTTTTTT.

The chain combines TRBV2 with TRBJ2-1; the match to TRBD2 covers 7 bases. CDR3 length: 14 residues. The trim removed 6 bases at V and 7 bases at J, leaving 9 bases unmatched. Germline-derived CDR1 and CDR2 are SNHLY and FYNNEI. The CDR3, as DNA: TGTGCCAGCAGGTGGAGGGAGGGCCAAAATGAGCAGTTCTTC. It translates to CASRWREGQNEQFF.

This chain joins TRBV5-1 and TRBJ2-1, with 12 bases identical to TRBD2. The CDR3 runs to 16 residues. In germline, CDR1 is SGHRS, CDR2 YFSETQ. V lost 3 bases, J lost 9 bases, and 10 bases stayed unmatched. CDR3 DNA: TGCGCCAGCAGCTGGGGACTAGCGGGTAATTATTTTGAGCAGTTCTTC. This translates into CASSWGLAGNYFEQFF.

This clone was counted at least ten times. J is TRBJ1-5 and V is TRBV7-2; D ambiguous. This CDR3 region has 10 residues. V was clipped by 8 bases and J by 6 bases, with 5 bases between them. Germline loops: CDR1 SGHTA, CDR2 FQGNSA. The CDR3, as DNA: TGTGCCAGCGGCAGTCAGCCCCAGCATTTT. It yields the protein CASGSQPQHF.